This TCR beta chain was observed in a study of cytomegalovirus exposure and HLA in healthy donors (dated by TCRdb to about 2017). Regarding the complete study: According to an earlier analysis of 550 to 700 of the donors, about 180 million T cells yielded roughly 100 million unique TCR beta sequences and around 280 Gb of sequence data. Roughly 320 gigabases of sequencing data and 70 million to 95 million unique TCR sequences made up an early release that covered 500 to 700 HLA-typed donors. The genetic ancestry cluster associated with self-reported Caucasian donors included approximately 85% of the 300 to 400 genotyped donors. The study was designed to test whether signatures of past pathogen exposure could be identified by cataloging public T cell receptors. Using immunosequencing, the study profiled T cell repertoires from 550 to 750 subjects and related those repertoires to cytomegalovirus serostatus. Along with the roughly 670-subject first cohort, a separate validation cohort of over a hundred different subjects was used. High-throughput TCR immunosequencing, statistical association of individual TCRs with disease status, and machine learning were combined to predict cytomegalovirus infection status. A later analysis re-examined previously published TCR beta repertoires from more than 650 donors and added high-resolution HLA genotyping to investigate patterns of TCR occurrence. Rather than using new phenotypic data, the later analysis identified candidate immune exposures from TCR beta sequences and from how often those sequences occurred across donors. An earlier analysis of roughly 580 of the donors used high-throughput TCR beta sequencing to judge whether each TCR beta V gene segment behaved as functional or pseudogenic. Donor age, sex, ethnicity and CMV serostatus were compiled alongside the repertoire data. A later genetic analysis took genome-wide SNP genotypes for about 60% of the roughly 670 donors and used that subset as a discovery cohort. Every repertoire in the discovery cohort had been generated on one and the same sequencing platform. HLA typing covered class I and class II loci at four-digit resolution. Typing coverage differed by locus: A, B, C, DRB1 and DQB1 were typed in roughly 620-640 donors, DQA1 in approximately 520, DPA1 in some 610, and DPB1 in 472. Roughly five DR-DQ haplotypes were treated as single units for association and clustering because of strong linkage in the cohort. On average, over 200,000 unique TCR beta nucleotide sequences were sequenced per donor among a few hundred genotyped donors of the cohort, with 15% to 20% of those sequences being non-productive.

The investigation overall reported the following: In vitro tests confirmed that a few of the cytomegalovirus-associated TCR beta chains recognize cytomegalovirus antigens. A cluster of highly shared sequence variants was judged likely to be a technical artifact of the sequencing pipeline. At a false discovery rate of 0.05, a later analysis linked 16,000 or so TCR beta sequences to specific HLA alleles. According to a later analysis, most CMV-associated TCR beta chains appeared to be HLA-restricted, and the HLA associations seemed to be driven largely by CMV exposure. In a later analysis, several top co-occurrence clusters were reported to appear linked to parvovirus B19, influenza, CMV and Epstein-Barr virus. Presence/absence analyses assumed roughly uniform sequencing depth across donors, an assumption that may not hold. HLA typing was unavailable for some donors at each locus, so association tests used only the typed subset. It was suggested by the authors that the approach could potentially be generalized to other disease states and immunological phenotypes. A further reported finding was that TCR beta sequences accurately predicted the HLA-A and HLA-B alleles for most subjects in the first cohort. Broadly in line with IMGT annotations, most TCR beta V segments showed up in productive rearrangements about 87% or about 30% of the time in an earlier analysis of around 550 of the donors. In a later genetic analysis, a missense DCLRE1C variant was associated with V-gene and J-gene trimming of TCR beta chains, and the association was replicated in an independent cohort. In a later genetic analysis, fewer N-insertions in productive TCRs were reported among donors in an Asian-associated ancestry cluster than the approximately 670-donor mean. When HLA alleles, especially DR and DQ, strongly co-occurred, TCR associations were difficult to assign to individual alleles. Some IMGT-functional V segments, including TRBV6-2 and TRBV6-3, could not be told apart with the 87-base-pair reads, so those segments were excluded. Cytomegalovirus status was reported to be diagnosed by the classifier with high specificity and sensitivity in both the original and validation cohorts. Most TCR sequences were observed very rarely across donors, whereas some public TCRs were present in many individuals. The only immune exposure information available for the cohort was CMV serostatus. In a later analysis, HLA-associated TCR beta chains were found to be more clonally expanded and to have lower generation probabilities than equally common non-associated chains. In this cohort, only TCR beta chains were sequenced, and detectable features were limited by the absence of alpha or paired-chain data. Because counts were too low, seventeen rarely observed V segments, including chromosome 9 orphons, were left out of the earlier analysis of 587 of the donors. In the study, around 160 TCR beta chains were listed as associated with cytomegalovirus. According to a later analysis, TCR association rates differed among HLA loci, with DRB1 alleles showing the most associated TCRs and HLA-C alleles showing the fewest. Linkage disequilibrium might explain the correlated functional status among segregating V segments, but an unknown experimental factor could not be ruled out.

Library creation used the immunoSEQ multiplex PCR assay. For the multiplex PCR, a mixture combining 60 forward primers for TCR Vbeta segments and 13 reverse primers for TCR Jbeta segments was used. Amplification of the CDR3 region of rearranged TCR beta genes was performed with a multiplex PCR assay on genomic DNA. The Illumina HiSeq System was used to sequence the amplified TCR beta libraries as 87-base-pair reads. In the paper's pipeline: Across the roughly 600 repertoires, a later analysis counted 75 million to 90 million unique TCR beta chains, roughly 11 million of which were shared by at least two donors. Raw reads were error-corrected and collapsed into unique sequences by a nearest-neighbor algorithm in which closely related sequences were merged to remove PCR and sequencing errors. V, D and J gene segments were assigned by aligning CDR3 sequences to IMGT reference sequences. For a sequence to be retained, a match of at least six nucleotides was required to both a V gene segment and a J gene segment. Rearrangements were classified as productive when the CDR3 lacked stop codons and remained in frame with V and J, and all other rearrangements were classified as non-productive. Following IMGT convention, CDR3 was defined as the stretch from the second conserved V-encoded cysteine up to the conserved J-encoded phenylalanine. Sequences without an unambiguous match to a single V gene segment were excluded from the earlier analysis of over 500 of the donors. An earlier analysis of over 450 of the donors classified V segments as functional when productive rearrangements were above 56.7% and as segregating when the standard deviation between donors was above 5%. A statistical classification framework was built for diagnosing cytomegalovirus status from the catalog of TCR beta chain sequences. V and J gene assignment, in a later analysis, came from comparing TCR nucleotide sequences with IMGT/GENE-DB human TR gene sequences. The TCRdist pipeline was used in a later analysis to assign CDR3 sequences and most-parsimonious VDJ recombination scenarios. In a later analysis, each TCR beta chain was defined by its CDR3 amino acid sequence together with its V-gene family, and reads without a unique V-gene family were excluded. In a later analysis, around 600 highly shared, low-generation-probability nucleotide sequences were removed to address suspected cross-contamination and a sequencing artifact. For each public chain, a later analysis derived a clonal expansion index from normalized ranks of inferred template counts within each repertoire. A later analysis computed generation probabilities with a VDJ recombination model fitted to out-of-frame rearrangements, and checked the results against IGoR. Hypergeometric tests were used in a later analysis to score TCR-TCR, TCR-HLA and TCR-CMV co-occurrence, with a repertoire-size bias correction applied to the TCR pairs. To estimate false discovery rates, a later analysis permuted the HLA or CMV assignments 20 times. A later analysis grouped co-occurring TCRs with DBSCAN, adding TCRdist sequence similarity when clustering within HLA-allele-positive subsets. Co-occurrence clustering excluded repertoires with fewer than 30,000 or more than 120,000 public chains, plus five with anomalous nucleotide sharing. Sourced from immuneACCESS, this table was stored by TCRdb with only in-frame sequences that have V and J called. A share of the clones is absent; for the studies checked, an unresolved V gene accounts for under half, and the remainder has no known explanation. For V, J and clone size, that table is used; D and trimming come from the DNA. This sample is represented by around 130,000 clones; roughly 79% of them were singletons. The top ten clones comprise about 1.5% of the sample.

In this sample, this clone turned up a few times. It has no known antigen specificity. No clone much larger than this one lies a single base away; base qualities are absent. Spanning cysteine to phenylalanine, the CDR3 consists of 13 amino acids. The read is trimmed to its CDR3 DNA, 39 bases read in frame from base 1. CDR1 MRHNA and CDR2 SNTAGT were looked up in the germline V gene. V sheds 6 bases and J sheds 8 bases, leaving 16 bases between their ends. The cohort consisted of 670 or so healthy bone marrow donors. At the time of sampling, all cohort members were nominally healthy, though unrecorded immune exposures were likely present. The donor tested CMV seronegative, placing the donor among the 300 to 400 seronegative members of the cohort. Each donor provided a peripheral blood sample, and peripheral blood mononuclear cells were used for TCR beta sequencing. Genomic DNA was extracted from the blood cell samples with the Qiagen DNeasy Blood Extraction Kit.

The V and J segments used are TRBV6-4 and TRBJ1-1, with a tentative D gene TRBD1 over 6 matching bases. The source material was PBMCs. The clonotype was recovered from a woman between 18 and 29 years old in good health and CMV-seronegative. The bases are TGTGCCAGCAGCACCATTACAGGGACGGAAGCTTTCTTT. This encodes CASSTITGTEAFF.